Listed below are T cell receptor beta chains from one sample, sequenced in a study of low-dose radiotherapy and immunotherapy resistance in tumors. In TCRdb, the reads were re-called with MiXCR into one record per CDR3 protein. Altogether about 64,000 distinct CDR3 sequences are present, approximately 26% being singletons, with the ten largest covering 6.5% to 8%. Sample: PBMCs, taken before treatment. The receptors were sampled from a male donor with rectosigmoid adenocarcinoma. CDR3s include the opening cysteine and the closing phenylalanine or tryptophan. The order of the fields is J gene, clone size, V gene, D gene, CDR3 DNA, CDR3 protein. A D gene is named only where the DNA matches it firmly. Size is omitted from some rows. Given values are once, few, many or a class for expanded clones.

TRBJ2-7 | - | TRBV5-1 | TRBD1 | TGCGCCAGCAGCTTCCTCGGACAGGGTTCGTACGAGCAGTACTTC | CASSFLGQGSYEQYF
TRBJ2-1 | - | TRBV14 | - | TGTGCCAGCAGCCAAGCTCAGGGAAGAGGCAATGAGCAGTTCTTC | CASSQAQGRGNEQFF
TRBJ2-7 | many | TRBV5-5 | - | TGTGCCAGCAGCTTGGGCCTCCCCTACGAGCAGTACTTC | CASSLGLPYEQYF
TRBJ1-4 | - | TRBV28 | - | TGTGCCAGCAGCCGCGGAGGCCGTGATGAAAAACTGTTTTTT | CASSRGGRDEKLFF
TRBJ2-2 | - | TRBV7-9 | - | - | CASSFRLTGELFFF
TRBJ1-2 | many | TRBV24-1 | TRBD1 | TGTGCCACCAGTGATCCCTCCGGGACAGGGGACGGCTACACCTTC | CATSDPSGTGDGYTF
TRBJ2-2 | many | TRBV27 | - | TGTGCCAGCAGTTTGGGGTACGGGGAGCTGTTTTTT | CASSLGYGELFF
TRBJ1-6 | many | TRBV7-2 | - | TGTGCCAGCAGCCTTAATTCACCCCTCCACTTT | CASSLNSPLHF
TRBJ2-7 | many | TRBV7-9 | - | TGTGCCAGCAGGCGGGAGGAGACAGGGGCTTTCCACGAGCAGTACTTC | CASRREETGAFHEQYF
TRBJ2-2 | - | TRBV4-2 | - | TGTGCCAGCAGCCAAGATTGGGATTCGGACAGGGAGCTGTTTTTT | CASSQDWDSDRELFF
TRBJ1-5 | many | TRBV20-1 | - | TGCAGTGCGAGCTGGGGGGTTGAGAAGCCCCAGCATTTT | CSASWGVEKPQHF
TRBJ2-7 | few | TRBV27 | - | TGTGCCAGCAGTTTAGAGGCCAGGGGCCCTTCAAGGTACTTC | CASSLEARGPSRYF
TRBJ1-4 | - | TRBV5-1 | - | TGCGCCAGCAGCTTGGGGTTCCGGACGACTAATGAAAAACTGTTTTTT | CASSLGFRTTNEKLFF
TRBJ2-7 | - | TRBV7-2 | - | TGTGCCAGCAGCAACGACCTGGAGGGCCGGTCGGAGGAGCAGTACTTC | CASSNDLEGRSEEQYF
TRBJ2-5 | - | TRBV6-6 | TRBD1 | TGTGCCAGCAGTGGACAGGGGACAGAGACCCAGTACTTC | CASSGQGTETQYF
TRBJ2-7 | - | TRBV28 | TRBD2 | TGTGCCAGCAGGCCGGGACTAGGCCCTGTCGAGCAGTACTTC | CASRPGLGPVEQYF
TRBJ1-1 | - | TRBV6-5 | - | TGTGCCAGCAAGTACGGGAACACTGAAGCTTTCTTT | CASKYGNTEAFF
TRBJ1-2 | once | TRBV3-1 | TRBD1 | TGTGCCAGCAGCCAACAAACAGGGGTTGGCTACACCTTC | CASSQQTGVGYTF
TRBJ2-7 | - | TRBV5-1 | TRBD2 | TGCGCCAGCAGCTGGACTAGCGGGACCTACGAGCAGTACTTC | CASSWTSGTYEQYF
TRBJ2-7 | many | TRBV5-4 | - | TGTGCCAGCAGCGTAGCTGTGGGCGGCTACGAGCAGTACTTC | CASSVAVGGYEQYF
TRBJ1-5 | - | TRBV18 | - | TGTGCCAGCTCACCACCGGGCAGGGACAATCAGCCCCAGCATTTT | CASSPPGRDNQPQHF
TRBJ2-3 | many | TRBV2 | - | TGTGCCAGCGGAGTCCCGCTGGATACGCAGTATTTT | CASGVPLDTQYF
TRBJ1-5 | - | TRBV27 | TRBD1 | TGTGCCAGCAGGGGGGGGACAGCTCAGCCCCAGCATTTT | CASRGGTAQPQHF
TRBJ2-5 | many | TRBV14 | - | TGTGCCAGCAGCCAAGATCCGGTGGGTTGGGAGACCCAGTACTTC | CASSQDPVGWETQYF
TRBJ2-1 | many | TRBV18 | TRBD1 | TGTGCCAGCTCAGCAGACAGGGTCAATGAGCAGTTCTTC | CASSADRVNEQFF
TRBJ2-1 | many | TRBV7-9 | TRBD2 | TGTGCCACCACTATAGCGGGGGCCCGATACAATGAGCAGTTCTTC | CATTIAGARYNEQFF
TRBJ2-1 | many | TRBV4-1 | - | TGCGCCAGCAGCCAAGAGGTCCCTATTAAAAGGGTGGGTGAGCAGTTCTTC | CASSQEVPIKRVGEQFF
TRBJ2-3 | many | TRBV4-3 | TRBD1 | TGCGCCAGCAGCCAAGATCTGGGAGCAGGGGGCATAGATACGCAGTATTTT | CASSQDLGAGGIDTQYF
TRBJ2-2 | many | TRBV7-9 | TRBD1 | TGTGCCAGCAGCTTAAAGCGACAGGGGGCCGGGGAGCTGTTTTTT | CASSLKRQGAGELFF
TRBJ1-5 | many | TRBV7-9 | TRBD1 | TGTGCCAGCAGCTTAGGTTGGACAGGGTTTCAGCCCCAGCATTTT | CASSLGWTGFQPQHF